Sequencing of this T cell receptor beta chain was carried out in a study of T cells in localized non-small cell lung cancer. The study, taken as a whole, reports: Researchers found a median approximately 53 of the top 100 tumor clones in adjacent lung. It was uninvolved adjacent lung that showed the highest T cell clonality, exceeding tumor.

The method was immunoSEQ multiplex PCR; TCRdb's version includes in-frame clones alone and lacks a portion of them. The sample carries around 4,400 clones, about 92% recorded once. On this clone: Its specificity is unknown.

Germline values: CDR1 SNHLY, CDR2 FYNNEI. V was pared by 3 bases and J by 6 bases, with 15 bases between. The CDR3 has 15 amino acids. The sample here was peripheral blood, taken before any cancer treatment. V and J are TRBV2 and TRBJ1-5; D is unresolved. The TCR sequence derives from a woman aged 40-69 years with stage I lung adenocarcinoma. This CDR3 is CASSDPGEVRQPQHF. The DNA for the CDR3 is TGTGCCAGCAGTGACCCCGGAGAGGTTCGTCAGCCCCAGCATTTT.